This T cell receptor beta chain stems from a study of a mutant IDH1 vaccine in newly diagnosed glioma. Assay used: immunoSEQ multiplex PCR; TCRdb lists only in-frame clones, some missing. The sample yields around 92,000 clones, 83% seen once. The time point denotes: baseline, week 1 (first vaccination visit). Treatment of the sample: pre-vaccination baseline after standard-of-care therapy. The germline gives CDR1 MNHNS, CDR2 SASEGT. Trimming shortened V by 10 bases and J by 1 base, and 13 bases separated the two germline ends. The CDR3 consists of 13 residues. This clone was counted between two and nine times.

V is TRBV6-1 and J is TRBJ1-1; D is undetermined. The TCR was taken from a woman aged 45 to 65 with glioma. Sequencing used PBMCs, obtained from a glioma patient treated with radiotherapy, temozolomide or both. The CDR3 DNA sequence: TGTGCCATTTCACCTGGGAGGAACACTGAAGCTTTCTTT. Translating it yields CAISPGRNTEAFF.